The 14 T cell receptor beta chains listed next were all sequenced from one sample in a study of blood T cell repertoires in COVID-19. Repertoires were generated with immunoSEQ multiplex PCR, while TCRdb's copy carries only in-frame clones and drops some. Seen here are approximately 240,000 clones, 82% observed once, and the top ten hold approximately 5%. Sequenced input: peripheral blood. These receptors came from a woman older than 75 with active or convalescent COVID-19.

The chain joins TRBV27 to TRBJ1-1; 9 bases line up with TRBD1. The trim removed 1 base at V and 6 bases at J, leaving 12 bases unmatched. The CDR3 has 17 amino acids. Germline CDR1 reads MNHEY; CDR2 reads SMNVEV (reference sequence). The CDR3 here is CASSLLAKKTGGSEAFF. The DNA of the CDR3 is TGTGCCAGCAGTTTATTGGCAAAGAAAACAGGGGGCTCTGAAGCTTTCTTT.

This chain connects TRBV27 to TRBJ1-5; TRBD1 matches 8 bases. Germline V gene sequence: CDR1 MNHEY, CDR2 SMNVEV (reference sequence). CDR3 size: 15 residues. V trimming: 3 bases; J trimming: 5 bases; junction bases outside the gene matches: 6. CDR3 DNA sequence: TGTGCCAGCAGTTTTCGGGGACAGGCCCATCAGCCCCAGCATTTT. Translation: CASSFRGQAHQPQHF.

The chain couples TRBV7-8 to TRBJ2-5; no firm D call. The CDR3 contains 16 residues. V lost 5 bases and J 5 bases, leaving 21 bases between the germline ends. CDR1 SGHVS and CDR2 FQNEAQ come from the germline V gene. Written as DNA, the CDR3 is TGTGCCAGCAGCCGAAGACGCGGCCAGCCAGCGGAGACCCAGTACTTC. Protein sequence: CASSRRRGQPAETQYF.

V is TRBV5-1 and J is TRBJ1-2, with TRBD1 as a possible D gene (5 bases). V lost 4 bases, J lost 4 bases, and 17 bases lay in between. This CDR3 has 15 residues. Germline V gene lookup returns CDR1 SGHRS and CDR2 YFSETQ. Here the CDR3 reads CASSPPLGGSYGYTF. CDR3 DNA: TGCGCCAGCAGCCCGCCCTTGGGGGGGAGCTATGGCTACACCTTC.

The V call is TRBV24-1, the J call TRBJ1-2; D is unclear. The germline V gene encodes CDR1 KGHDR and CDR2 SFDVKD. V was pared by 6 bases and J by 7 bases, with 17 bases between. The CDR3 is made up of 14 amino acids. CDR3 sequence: CATSTGGREGGYTF. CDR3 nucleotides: TGTGCCACCAGTACCGGAGGGAGGGAAGGTGGCTACACCTTC.

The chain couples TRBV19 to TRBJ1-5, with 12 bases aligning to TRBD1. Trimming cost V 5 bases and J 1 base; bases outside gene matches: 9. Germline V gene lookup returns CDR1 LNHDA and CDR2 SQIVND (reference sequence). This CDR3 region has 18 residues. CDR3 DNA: TGTGCCAGTAGTGCCTCCGGGACAGGGGGCTTCAGCAATCAGCCCCAGCATTTT. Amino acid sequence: CASSASGTGGFSNQPQHF.

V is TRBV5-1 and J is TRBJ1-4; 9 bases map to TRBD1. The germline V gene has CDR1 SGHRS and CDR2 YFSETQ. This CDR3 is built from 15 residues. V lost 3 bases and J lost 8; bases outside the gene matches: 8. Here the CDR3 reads CASSYTGGFQEKLFF. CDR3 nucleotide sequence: TGCGCCAGCAGCTACACAGGGGGCTTTCAGGAAAAACTGTTTTTT.

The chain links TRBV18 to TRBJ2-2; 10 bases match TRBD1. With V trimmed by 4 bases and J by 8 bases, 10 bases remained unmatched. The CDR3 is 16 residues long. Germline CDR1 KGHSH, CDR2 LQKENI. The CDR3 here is CASSRQGAQRTGELFF. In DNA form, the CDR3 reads TGTGCCAGCTCACGACAGGGGGCCCAAAGAACGGGGGAGCTGTTTTTT.

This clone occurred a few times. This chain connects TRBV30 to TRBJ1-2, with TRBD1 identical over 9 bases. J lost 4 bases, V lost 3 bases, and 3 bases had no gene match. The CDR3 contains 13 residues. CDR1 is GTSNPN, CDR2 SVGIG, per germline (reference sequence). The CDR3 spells CAWRGQGTYGYTF. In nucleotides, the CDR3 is TGTGCCTGGAGGGGACAGGGAACCTATGGCTACACCTTC.

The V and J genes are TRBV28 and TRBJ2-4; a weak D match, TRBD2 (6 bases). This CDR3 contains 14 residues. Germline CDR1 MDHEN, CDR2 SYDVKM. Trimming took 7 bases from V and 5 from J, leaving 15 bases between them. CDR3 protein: CASTLGGSQNIQYF. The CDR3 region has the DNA TGTGCCAGCACCCTTGGGGGGAGCCAAAACATTCAGTACTTC.

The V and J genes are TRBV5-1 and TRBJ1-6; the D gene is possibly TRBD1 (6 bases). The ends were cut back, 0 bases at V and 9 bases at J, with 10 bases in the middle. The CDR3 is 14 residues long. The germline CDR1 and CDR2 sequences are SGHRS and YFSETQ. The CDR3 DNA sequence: TGCGCCAGCAGCTTGGACAGGGAGGGTTCACCCCTCCACTTT. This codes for CASSLDREGSPLHF.

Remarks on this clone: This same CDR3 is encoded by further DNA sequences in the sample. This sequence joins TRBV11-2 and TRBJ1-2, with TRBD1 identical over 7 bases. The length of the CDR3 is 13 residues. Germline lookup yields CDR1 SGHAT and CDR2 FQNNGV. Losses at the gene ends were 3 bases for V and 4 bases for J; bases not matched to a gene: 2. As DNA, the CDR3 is TGTGCCAGCAGCTTGACAGGGACCTATGGCTACACCTTC. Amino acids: CASSLTGTYGYTF.

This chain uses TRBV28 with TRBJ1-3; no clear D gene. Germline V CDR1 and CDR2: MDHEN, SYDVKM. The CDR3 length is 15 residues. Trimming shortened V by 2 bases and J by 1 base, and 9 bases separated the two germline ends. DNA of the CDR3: TGTGCCAGCAGTTTAGAGGTGATTTCTGGAAACACCATATATTTT. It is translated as CASSLEVISGNTIYF.

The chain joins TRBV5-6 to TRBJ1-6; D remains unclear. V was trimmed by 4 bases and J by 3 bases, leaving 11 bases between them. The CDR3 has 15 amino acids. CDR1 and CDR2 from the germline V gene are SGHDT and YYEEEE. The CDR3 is CASSARDNYNSPLHF. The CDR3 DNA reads TGTGCCAGCAGCGCCCGGGATAACTATAATTCACCCCTCCACTTT.